This TCR beta chain is drawn from a study of T cell therapy after organ transplantation. Germline loops: CDR1 SGHTA, CDR2 FQGNSA. Between the trimmed V and J ends, which lost 5 bases and 2 bases, there was a span of 2 bases. CDR3 length: 11 amino acids. As regards this clone: The antigen is undetermined.

This table comes from immunoSEQ multiplex PCR, and its TCRdb copy is limited to in-frame clones, with some not included. The table shows around 20,000 clones, with 84% occurring only once. Noted time point: 20-29 weeks after completion of therapy. The rearrangement joins TRBV7-2 to TRBJ2-3; D uncertain. The receptor was derived from a human patient who had received a solid organ transplant and had CMV disease. Some T cells may have originated in the graft donor. This material consisted of CD8+ T cells from blood, taken after autologous CMV-specific T cell therapy. The CDR3, as DNA: TGTGCCAGCAGCCCCACAGATACGCAGTATTTT. It codes for CASSPTDTQYF. Supplemented by reference TRBV7-2 and TRBJ2-3, the full variable domain reads GAGVSQSPSNKVTEKGKDVELRCDPISGHTALYWYRQSLGQGLEFLIYFQGNSAPDKSGLPSDRFSAERTGGSVSTLTIQRTQQEDSAVYLCASSPTDTQYFGPGTRLTVL.